The rows below give T cell receptor beta chains drawn from one sample of a study of T cell repertoires in cytomegalovirus infection. Antigen specificity for these receptors is unknown. TCRdb independently ran MiXCR on the reads; one entry per CDR3 protein. The sample has about 900,000 distinct CDR3 sequences, around 30% seen once. The sequenced sample was cultured CD8+ T cells from PBMCs, obtained from culture after CMV antigen stimulation. The receptors derive from a human donor in good health (CMV status not recorded). Some clones in this sample may be carry-over from other donors' samples. CDR3s include the opening cysteine and the closing phenylalanine or tryptophan. Fields, in order: CDR3 DNA, CDR3 protein, D gene, V gene, clone size, J gene, CDR3 length. A D gene is named only where the DNA matches it firmly. Clone size, where shown, is once, few, many, or a class for clones that have expanded.

cdr3_nt: TGTGCCACCAGCACAAGGAACGTCCAAGAAGCTTTCTTT
cdr3_aa: CATSTRNVQEAFF
d_call: .
v_call: TRBV15
clone_size: .
j_call: TRBJ1-1
cdr3_length: 13

cdr3_nt: TGTGCCAGCAGTTCGTGGCAGCGAGGCAATCAGCCCCAGCATTTT
cdr3_aa: CASSSWQRGNQPQHF
d_call: .
v_call: TRBV12-3/TRBV12-4
clone_size: many
j_call: TRBJ1-5
cdr3_length: 15

cdr3_nt: TGTGCCAGCAGCTCCGCGGCCGGGGAGCTGTTTTTT
cdr3_aa: CASSSAAGELFF
d_call: .
v_call: TRBV7-9
clone_size: .
j_call: TRBJ2-2
cdr3_length: 12

cdr3_nt: TGTGCCAGTAGTCTGAGGATAGGGCGCGGGGAGCTGTTTTTT
cdr3_aa: CASSLRIGRGELFF
d_call: .
v_call: TRBV19
clone_size: .
j_call: TRBJ2-2
cdr3_length: 14

cdr3_nt: TGTGCCAGCAGCACAGGTCCCATCTATGGCTACACCTTC
cdr3_aa: CASSTGPIYGYTF
d_call: .
v_call: TRBV12-3/TRBV12-4
clone_size: many
j_call: TRBJ1-2
cdr3_length: 13

cdr3_nt: TGTGCCAGCAGTTTTTCGGGACTCCCGACGACCCAGTACTTC
cdr3_aa: CASSFSGLPTTQYF
d_call: .
v_call: TRBV28
clone_size: few
j_call: TRBJ2-5
cdr3_length: 14

cdr3_nt: TGCGCCAGCAGCCAAGACTGGACTAGCGGGTTTGAGCAGTTCTTC
cdr3_aa: CASSQDWTSGFEQFF
d_call: TRBD2
v_call: TRBV4-3
clone_size: .
j_call: TRBJ2-1
cdr3_length: 15

cdr3_nt: TGTGCCAGCAGTTACTCGACAGGGACCAGCTCCTACAATGAGCAGTTCTTC
cdr3_aa: CASSYSTGTSSYNEQFF
d_call: TRBD1
v_call: TRBV6-6
clone_size: few
j_call: TRBJ2-1
cdr3_length: 17

cdr3_nt: TGTGCCAGCAGTCCGTTCAGGGGAGATGGCTACACCTTC
cdr3_aa: CASSPFRGDGYTF
d_call: .
v_call: TRBV6-1
clone_size: few
j_call: TRBJ1-2
cdr3_length: 13

cdr3_nt: TGTGCCAGCAGTTTTTTGGGAAACACCATATATTTT
cdr3_aa: CASSFLGNTIYF
d_call: .
v_call: TRBV12-3/TRBV12-4
clone_size: .
j_call: TRBJ1-3
cdr3_length: 12

cdr3_nt: TGTGCCAGCAGCCCCCGCGGGGCGGGGAGCAATCAGCCCCAGCATTTT
cdr3_aa: CASSPRGAGSNQPQHF
d_call: .
v_call: TRBV7-8
clone_size: .
j_call: TRBJ1-5
cdr3_length: 16

cdr3_nt: TGTGCCAGCAGTTTACGGTCAGAGACCTTCCTTAACTATGGCTACACCTTC
cdr3_aa: CASSLRSETFLNYGYTF
d_call: .
v_call: TRBV12-3/TRBV12-4
clone_size: .
j_call: TRBJ1-2
cdr3_length: 17

cdr3_nt: TGTGCCAGCAGCGCCGGGACTAGCGGGGGGGATCAGTATTTT
cdr3_aa: CASSAGTSGGDQYF
d_call: TRBD2
v_call: TRBV5-4
clone_size: .
j_call: TRBJ2-3
cdr3_length: 14

cdr3_nt: TGCGCCAGCAGCCAGGCTATGGGTTGGGAGCAGTTCTTC
cdr3_aa: CASSQAMGWEQFF
d_call: .
v_call: TRBV4-3
clone_size: few
j_call: TRBJ2-1
cdr3_length: 13

cdr3_nt: TGTGCCAGCAGTCCTACGGGCCACTATGGCTACACCTTC
cdr3_aa: CASSPTGHYGYTF
d_call: .
v_call: TRBV12-3/TRBV12-4
clone_size: few
j_call: TRBJ1-2
cdr3_length: 13

cdr3_nt: TGTGCCAGCAGCTTACGACAGGGCCCTTTCTACTATGGCTACACCTTC
cdr3_aa: CASSLRQGPFYYGYTF
d_call: TRBD1
v_call: TRBV5-5
clone_size: few
j_call: TRBJ1-2
cdr3_length: 16

cdr3_nt: TGCGCCAGCAGCTACGGGACTAGCGGGGGCATGGAAGATACGCAGTATTTT
cdr3_aa: CASSYGTSGGMEDTQYF
d_call: TRBD2
v_call: TRBV5-1
clone_size: .
j_call: TRBJ2-3
cdr3_length: 17